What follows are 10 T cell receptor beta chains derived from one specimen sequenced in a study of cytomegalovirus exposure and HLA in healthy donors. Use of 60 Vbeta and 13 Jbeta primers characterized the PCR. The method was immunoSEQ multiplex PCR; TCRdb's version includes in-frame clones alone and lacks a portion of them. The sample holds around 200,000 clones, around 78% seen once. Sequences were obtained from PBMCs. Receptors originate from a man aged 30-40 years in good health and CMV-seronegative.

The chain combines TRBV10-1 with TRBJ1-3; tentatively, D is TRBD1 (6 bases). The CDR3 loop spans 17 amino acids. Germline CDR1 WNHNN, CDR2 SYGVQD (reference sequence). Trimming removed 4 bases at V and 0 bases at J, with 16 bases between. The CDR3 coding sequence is TGCGCCAGCAGTGGAGGCAGGGGCATGAACTCTGGAAACACCATATATTTT. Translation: CASSGGRGMNSGNTIYF.

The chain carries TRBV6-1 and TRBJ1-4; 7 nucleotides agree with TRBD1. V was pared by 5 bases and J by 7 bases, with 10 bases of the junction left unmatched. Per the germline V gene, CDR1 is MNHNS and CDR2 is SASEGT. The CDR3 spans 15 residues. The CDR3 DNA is TGTGCCAGCAGTTTCCGACAGGGATCGTCTGAAAAACTGTTTTTT. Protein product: CASSFRQGSSEKLFF.

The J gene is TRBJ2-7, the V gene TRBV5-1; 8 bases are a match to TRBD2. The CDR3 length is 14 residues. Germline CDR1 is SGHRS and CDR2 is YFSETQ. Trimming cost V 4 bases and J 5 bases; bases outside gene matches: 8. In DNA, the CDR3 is TGCGCCAGCAGCGGAGGTAGCGGGATTAACGAGCAGTACTTC. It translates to CASSGGSGINEQYF. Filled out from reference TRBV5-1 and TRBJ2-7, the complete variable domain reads KAGVTQTPRYLIKTRGQQVTLSCSPISGHRSVSWYQQTPGQGLQFLFEYFSETQRNKGNFPGRFSGRQFSNSRSEMNVSTLELGDSALYLCASSGGSGINEQYFGPGTRLTVT.

The chain's CDR3 is CASSGAGGFYEQYF. CDR3 sequence (DNA): TGTGCCAGCAGTGGGGCGGGAGGGTTCTACGAGCAGTACTTC. The chain carries TRBV6-5 and TRBJ2-7; 9 bases map to TRBD2. V was clipped by 5 bases and J by 3 bases; unmatched bases: 5. Germline CDR1 MNHEY, CDR2 SVGAGI. The CDR3 is 14 amino acids.

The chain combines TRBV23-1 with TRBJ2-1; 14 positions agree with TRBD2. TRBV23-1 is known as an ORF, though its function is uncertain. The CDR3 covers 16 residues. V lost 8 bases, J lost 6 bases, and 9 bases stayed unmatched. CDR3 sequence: CASVRLAGGGFNEQFF. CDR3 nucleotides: TGCGCCAGCGTACGACTAGCGGGAGGGGGCTTCAATGAGCAGTTCTTC.

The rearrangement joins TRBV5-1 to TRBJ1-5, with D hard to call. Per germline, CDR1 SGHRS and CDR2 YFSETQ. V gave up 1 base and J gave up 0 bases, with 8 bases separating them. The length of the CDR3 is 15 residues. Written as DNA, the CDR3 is TGCGCCAGCAGCTTGTCGAGTAATAGCAATCAGCCCCAGCATTTT. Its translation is CASSLSSNSNQPQHF.

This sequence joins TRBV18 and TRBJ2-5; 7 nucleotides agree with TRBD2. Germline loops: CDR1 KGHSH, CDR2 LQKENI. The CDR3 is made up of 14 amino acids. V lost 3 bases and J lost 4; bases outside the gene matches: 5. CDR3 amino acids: CASSPAAGVETQYF. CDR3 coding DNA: TGTGCCAGCTCACCGGCGGCGGGAGTAGAGACCCAGTACTTC.

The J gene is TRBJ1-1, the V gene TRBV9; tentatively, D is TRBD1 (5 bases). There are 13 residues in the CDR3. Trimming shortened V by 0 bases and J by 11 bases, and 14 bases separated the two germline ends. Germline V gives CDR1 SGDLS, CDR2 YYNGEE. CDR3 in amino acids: CASSVEQGDDAFF. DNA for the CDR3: TGTGCCAGCAGCGTAGAGCAGGGTGATGATGCTTTCTTT.

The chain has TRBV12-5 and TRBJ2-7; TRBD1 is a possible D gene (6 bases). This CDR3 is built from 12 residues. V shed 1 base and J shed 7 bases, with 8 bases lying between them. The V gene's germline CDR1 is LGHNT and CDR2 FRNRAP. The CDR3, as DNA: TGTGCTAGTGGTTTGGGAACAGGGGAGCAGTACTTC. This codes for CASGLGTGEQYF.

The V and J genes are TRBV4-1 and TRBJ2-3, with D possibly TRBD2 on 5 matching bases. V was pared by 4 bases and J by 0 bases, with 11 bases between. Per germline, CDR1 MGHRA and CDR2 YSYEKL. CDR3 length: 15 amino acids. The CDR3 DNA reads TGCGCCAGCAGCCTTTTAGGACTCAGCACAGATACGCAGTATTTT. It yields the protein CASSLLGLSTDTQYF.